These 17 T cell receptor beta chains were all obtained from the same sample, sequenced in a study of tumor-infiltrating lymphocytes in primary liver carcinoma (dated by TCRdb to 2016 to 2017). RNA from unsorted whole blood was extracted with TRIzol reagent, and germline DNA was obtained with the DNeasy Blood & Tissue kit. Sequencing took place on an Illumina HiSeq 2500. Using a constant-region primer and ProtoScript II reverse transcriptase, TCRbeta-specific cDNA was reverse-transcribed from around 500 ng total RNA. Construction of the TCRbeta libraries relied on three nested rounds of multiplex PCR, following a slightly modified ARM-PCR procedure. Each of the first two PCR rounds ran for approximately 10 cycles and used multiplex TRBV1-TRBV30 forward primers together with a Cbeta reverse primer. TCRdb itself trimmed the public reads at Q25 with fastp, ran MiXCR and retained productive beta chains. Identical CDR3 protein sequences are pooled into one entry, listed with their most common genes and DNA. Recorded for this sample are just over 300,000 distinct CDR3 sequences; approximately 58% of them occurred a single time. Over 15% of the sample lies in the top ten.

The sequenced material came from peripheral blood. The receptors here all came from a woman in her twenties or thirties with primary liver carcinoma and hepatitis B virus infection.

About this clonotype: The conserved phenylalanine or tryptophan normally closing the CDR3 is absent here, so this likely arose from a read error. The chain carries TRBV4-1 and TRBJ1-1, with D possibly TRBD1 on 5 matching bases. CDR3 length: 16 amino acids. The V gene's germline CDR1 is MGHRA and CDR2 YSYEKL. Trimming pared 0 bases from V and 8 bases from J, leaving 19 bases between. The CDR3 protein is CASSQDAAGRLWEAFL. CDR3 nucleotides: TGCGCCAGCAGCCAAGATGCGGCAGGGAGGTTGTGGGAAGCTTTCCTT.

Comment on this clonotype: A much larger clone is a single base away; this may be a read error. V is TRBV29-1 and J is TRBJ2-7, with unresolved D. The CDR3 loop spans 14 amino acids. Germline CDR1 reads SQVTM; CDR2 reads ANQGSEA. CDR3 region: CSVEGYSRSYEQYF. CDR3 nucleotide sequence: TGCAGCGTGGAAGGGTACAGCAGGAGCTACGAGCAGTACTTC.

As concerns this clonotype: A clone one base away is much larger, so this may be a read error. The rearrangement joins TRBV6-5 to TRBJ1-2, with D uncertain. Per germline, CDR1 MNHEY and CDR2 SVGAGI. The CDR3 length is 12 residues. Here the CDR3 reads CVSSYGDYGYTF. DNA of the CDR3: TGTGTCAGCAGTTACGGTGACTATGGCTACACCTTC.

This clonotype was detected once. The chain combines TRBV7-9 with TRBJ1-4; no clear D. Germline-derived CDR1 and CDR2 are SEHNR and FQNEAQ (reference sequence). The ends were cut back, 0 bases at V and 5 bases at J, with 7 bases in the middle. There are 14 residues in the CDR3. CDR3: CASSLAGQNEKLFF. CDR3 coding DNA: TGTGCCAGCAGCTTAGCTGGCCAGAATGAAAAACTGTTTTTT. Variable domain in full (rest from reference TRBV7-9 and TRBJ1-4): DTGVSQNPRHKITKRGQNVTFRCDPISEHNRLYWYRQTLGQGPEFLTYFQNEAQLEKSRLLSDRFSAERPKGSFSTLEIQRTEQGDSAMYLCASSLAGQNEKLFFGSGTQLSVL.

This clonotype was seen more than once but under ten times. The chain combines TRBV12-3 or TRBV12-4 with TRBJ2-7; D is perhaps TRBD1 (6 bases). The CDR3 contains 13 residues. With 9 bases removed from V and 4 bases from J, the gap between germline ends came to 16 bases. In nucleotides, the CDR3 is TGTGCCAGTCGAGGGGGTGACCATTACGAGCAGTACTTC. Protein: CASRGGDHYEQYF.

Points on this clonotype: With a much larger clone just one base away, this may be a read error. In this CDR3 the conserved last residue, phenylalanine or tryptophan, is missing, so a read error is likely. This sequence joins TRBV12-3 or TRBV12-4 and TRBJ2-7; 7 positions match TRBD2. The ends lost 7 bases at V and 2 bases at J; junction bases unmatched: 5. CDR3 size: 13 residues. CDR3 DNA: TGTGCCAGCACCTCGCGGGGGACCTACGAGCAGTACTCC. This translates into CASTSRGTYEQYS.

Notes on this clonotype: A clone one base away is much larger, so this may be a read error. The chain links TRBV12-3 or TRBV12-4 to TRBJ1-2; D may be TRBD1 (6 bases). Trimming removed 2 bases from V and 8 bases from J, with 15 bases in between. The CDR3 covers 14 residues. The CDR3 is CASSLSQGIGGYTF. The CDR3, as DNA: TGTGCCAGCAGTTTAAGTCAGGGGATAGGAGGCTACACCTTC.

The chain combines TRBV28 with TRBJ2-3, with TRBD2 matching 8 bases. The V segment lost 3 bases and the J segment 8 bases; nucleotides outside the gene matches: 7. The CDR3 is 14 residues long. Germline CDR1 and CDR2: MDHEN and SYDVKM. Here the CDR3 reads CASSLAGGGGTQYF. CDR3 bases: TGTGCCAGCAGTTTGGCCGGGGGGGGAGGTACGCAGTATTTT. Supplemented by reference TRBV28 and TRBJ2-3, the full variable domain reads DVKVTQSSRYLVKRTGEKVFLECVQDMDHENMFWYRQDPGLGLRLIYFSYDVKMKEKGDIPEGYSVSREKKERFSLILESASTNQTSMYLCASSLAGGGGTQYFGPGTRLTVL.

The genes are TRBV5-1 and TRBJ2-6; 10 bases agree with TRBD1. CDR3 length: 15 residues. The V and J ends lost 9 bases and 2 bases, in that order; junction bases with no gene match: 5. Germline assignment: CDR1 SGHRS and CDR2 YFSETQ. CDR3 residues: CANSGTGAGANVLTF. CDR3 coding DNA: TGCGCCAACTCCGGGACAGGGGCTGGGGCCAACGTCCTGACTTTC.

This clonotype turned up a few times. The rearrangement uses TRBV6-2 or TRBV6-3 and TRBJ2-7, with 11 bases fitting TRBD2. With V trimmed by 7 bases and J by 0 bases, 8 bases remained unmatched. This CDR3 region has 16 residues. In germline, CDR1 is MNHEY, CDR2 SVGEGT. The CDR3 is CASMPSGRRVSYEQYF. The CDR3 DNA follows: TGTGCCAGCATGCCTAGCGGGAGGCGCGTCTCCTACGAGCAGTACTTC.

With regard to this clonotype: A clone one base away is much larger, so this may be a read error. The genes are TRBV6-2 or TRBV6-3 and TRBJ2-1; D may be TRBD2 (6 bases). CDR1 is MNHEY and CDR2 is SVGEGT in the germline V gene. This CDR3 has 13 residues. CDR3 DNA sequence: TGTGTCAGCCGGGACTTATCCTACAATGAGCAGTTCTTC. This translates into CVSRDLSYNEQFF.

Details on this clonotype: The junction departs from the called germline gene at one end, perhaps through a read error. The rearrangement links TRBV4-3 to TRBJ2-1; D is unresolved. Germline-derived CDR1 and CDR2 are LGHNA and YSLEER. The CDR3 consists of 15 residues. The CDR3 DNA reads TGCGCCAGCAGCCAAGATTATCGCCCCCACAATAAGCAGTTCTTC. Translated: CASSQDYRPHNKQFF.

J is TRBJ2-1 and V is TRBV4-1, with 11 bases that match TRBD1. The CDR3 sequence is 17 residues long. Germline trimming cut 1 base from V and 6 bases from J; bases unmatched to any gene: 8. Germline V lookup: CDR1 MGHRA, CDR2 YSYEKL. In DNA, the CDR3 is TGCGCCAGCAGCCAAGGGCTAGGGACAGGGGGAGGCAATGAGCAGTTCTTC. Amino acids: CASSQGLGTGGGNEQFF.

The genes are TRBV6-5 and TRBJ2-6; D is perhaps TRBD1 (5 bases). There are 18 residues in the CDR3. The V gene lost 0 bases and the J gene lost 1 base, with 13 bases spanning the gap. CDR1 and CDR2 (germline): MNHEY, SVGAGI. Here the CDR3 DNA reads TGTGCCAGCAGTTACTCAGGGGCGCTAGGGTCTGGGGCCAACGTCCTGACTTTC. This gives the protein CASSYSGALGSGANVLTF.

V gene TRBV7-8 combines with J gene TRBJ2-7; D not resolved. Per the germline V gene, CDR1 is SGHVS and CDR2 is FQNEAQ. CDR3 length equals 15 residues. V was cut by 6 bases and J by 2 bases, with 17 bases left in between. The CDR3 nucleotides are TGTGCCAGCAGTCCTAGATCTGGCCCTGCCTACGAGCAGTACTTC. Its translation is CASSPRSGPAYEQYF.

Concerning this clonotype itself: A clone one base away is much larger, so this may be a read error. J is TRBJ1-5 and V is TRBV10-3, with D possibly being TRBD1 (6 bases). Germline assignment: CDR1 ENHRY and CDR2 SYGVKD. This CDR3 is built from 16 residues. V was clipped by 0 bases and J by 9 bases, with 18 bases between them. The CDR3 sequence: CAISESQTGAGRPQHF. Here the CDR3 DNA reads TGTGCCATCAGTGAGTCTCAGACAGGCGCGGGTCGGCCCCAGCATTTT.

In regard to this clonotype: The junction shows a germline mismatch at one end, possibly a read error. V gene TRBV6-1 combines with J gene TRBJ2-3, with 10 bases that match TRBD1. The germline gives CDR1 MNHNS, CDR2 SASEGT. The CDR3 totals 17 residues. CDR3 DNA sequence: TGTGCCTGCAGTGGAACTGGGACAGGGGCTATCACAGATACGCAGTATTTT. As protein: CACSGTGTGAITDTQYF.